This T cell receptor (beta chain) was documented in a study of T cell repertoires in cytomegalovirus infection (dated by TCRdb to 2018 to 2020). Broadly, across the study: The peptide stimulations were aimed at well-studied HLA-B-restricted epitopes as well as recently identified HLA-C-restricted CMV epitopes, whose presentation resists viral immunomodulation. The HLA type of each donor mattered for the analysis, because public TCR beta signatures pointed to carriage of CMV infection along with the matching HLA type.

The table lists this clonotype with a few counts. It lacks a known antigen. No qualities accompany the bases; no much larger clone lies one base away. In light of the paper, this sample's treatment or condition label describes: in vitro stimulation with specific CMV peptide epitopes to enrich CMV-specific T cells. The CDR3 measures 13 amino acids from cysteine to phenylalanine. Only the CDR3 portion is preserved as DNA: 39 bases, with reading frame beginning at the first base. V is shortened by 3 bases, J by 1 base, and the region joining them spans 6 bases. CDR1 and CDR2 are read off the germline V gene (reference sequence) as LNHDA and SQIVND. This sample was sequenced with an Illumina HiSeq 1500. TCRdb passed the public sequencing reads through fastp at Q25 and MiXCR, retaining productive beta sequences. Records with the same CDR3 protein are collapsed into one entry carrying the most frequent genes and DNA. The sample table records about 830,000 distinct CDR3 sequences; around a third of these occur just once. Of the sample, around 12% falls within the top ten clones.

Study-level results and caveats: In the ex vivo response, HLA-C-restricted CMV-specific TCR beta clonotypes were dominant, and in two of eight donors the single most frequent clonotype came from this HLA-C-restricted group. In both this cohort and an independent roughly 350-donor cohort, the cumulative frequency of public TCR beta family members distinguished carriers of CMV infection plus the relevant HLA type.

This clonotype originated in a human donor in good health (CMV status not recorded). Some clones in this sample may be carry-over from other donors' samples. Sample: cultured CD8+ T cells from PBMCs, taken from culture after CMV antigen stimulation. The rearrangement combines TRBV19 with TRBJ1-1; the D gene remains uncertain. The nucleotide sequence is TGTGCCAGTAGTATGAGGCCGAACACTGAAGCTTTCTTT. It codes for CASSMRPNTEAFF.